Listed here are 9 T cell receptor beta chains from one sample, sequenced in a study of T cells in women clearing cervical HPV infection. Sequenced by immunoSEQ multiplex PCR; TCRdb stores in-frame clones only, minus some. The sample table includes roughly 29,000 clones. Source material: blood buffy coat. All receptors derive from a woman aged 18 to 69 with a cervical HPV16 infection that either progressed to CIN3+ or cleared (not recorded which).

Points on this clone: Coverage ceases 3 residues before the CDR3 finishes, and the germline J gene fills in the end. The V and J genes are TRBV18 and TRBJ1-2, with D tentatively TRBD1 (6 bases). Germline loops: CDR1 KGHSH, CDR2 LQKENI. The CDR3 has 13 residues. CDR3 DNA (partial): TGTGCCAGCTCACCGAACAGGGTATGGGGC. It yields the protein CASSPNRVWG. The entire CDR3 sequence reads CASSPNRVWGYTF.

A note on this clone: The DNA ends 3 residues before the CDR3 does, and the rest of the CDR3 is filled in from the germline J gene. The chain links TRBV7-7 to TRBJ2-5; unclear D gene. Per the germline V gene, CDR1 is SSHAT and CDR2 is FNYEAQ (reference sequence). This CDR3 has 15 residues. With 1 base removed from V and 2 bases from J, the gap between germline ends came to 11 bases. The CDR3 sequence is CASSLGLAPQETQYF. CDR3 DNA (partial): TGTGCCAGCAGCTTAGGTCTGGCCCCTCAAGAGACC. Filled out from reference TRBV7-7 and TRBJ2-5, the complete variable domain reads GAGVSQSPRYKVTKRGQDVTLRCDPISSHATLYWYQQALGQGPEFLTYFNYEAQPDKSGLPSDRFSAERPEGSISTLTIQRTEQRDSAMYRCASSLGLAPQETQYFGPGTRLLVL.

Details on this clone: The CDR3 extends 3 residues past the end of the read, so its final part is completed from the germline J gene. V and J are TRBV2 and TRBJ2-6, with D possibly TRBD1 on 5 matching bases. Germline V gene lookup returns CDR1 SNHLY and CDR2 FYNNEI. The germline V and J ends were trimmed by 0 bases and 1 base, with 7 bases remaining between them. CDR3 size: 16 residues. The CDR3 here is CASSEAQGSGANVLTF. Partial CDR3 DNA: TGTGCCAGCAGTGAAGCGCAGGGTTCTGGGGCCAACGTC.

Concerning this clone itself: The sequence runs out 3 residues before the end of the CDR3; the remainder is reconstructed from the germline J gene. V is TRBV7-9 and J is TRBJ1-2; 7 bases agree with TRBD1. This CDR3 has 14 amino acids. The germline V gene encodes CDR1 SEHNR and CDR2 FQNEAQ (reference sequence). CDR3 loop: CASSVTGVPGGYTF. The covered CDR3 bases are TGTGCCAGCAGCGTTACAGGGGTTCCGGGGGGC.

Concerning this clone: With the read ending 3 residues before the CDR3 end, the germline J gene is used to fill in that end. The rearrangement uses TRBV5-1 and TRBJ2-2, with 15 nucleotides matching TRBD2. Germline assignment: CDR1 SGHRS and CDR2 YFSETQ. V was pared by 4 bases and J by 5 bases, with 6 bases of the junction left unmatched. CDR3 length: 17 residues. CDR3 DNA (partial): TGCGCCAGCAGCGAGCCGGGACTAGCGGGAGGTACCGGGGAG. Its protein product is CASSEPGLAGGTGE. The whole CDR3 protein is CASSEPGLAGGTGELFF.

Concerning this clone: The sequenced fragment ends 3 residues before the CDR3 boundary, so the rest is inferred from the germline J gene. The gene calls are TRBV30 and TRBJ2-7, with D possibly TRBD1 on 5 matching bases. The CDR3 runs to 12 residues. Between the trimmed V and J ends, which lost 2 bases and 2 bases, there was a span of 7 bases. CDR1 and CDR2 from the germline V gene are GTSNPN and SVGIG (reference sequence). This CDR3 reads CAWSTTAYEQYF. The part of the CDR3 DNA that was read is TGTGCCTGGAGTACGACAGCCTACGAG.

Note on this clone: From the germline J gene comes the end of the CDR3, since the read stops 3 residues before it. The chain recombines TRBV27 with TRBJ2-1, with 7 bases matching TRBD1. V trimming: 8 bases; J trimming: 2 bases; junction bases outside the gene matches: 6. Germline-derived CDR1 and CDR2 are MNHEY and SMNVEV (reference sequence). CDR3 length equals 14 residues. CDR3 bases read: TGTGCCAGCGCCCCCGGGACAGCCTACAATGAG. Amino acid sequence: CASAPGTAYNE. The complete CDR3 protein is CASAPGTAYNEQFF.

CDR3 residues: CSVEVGGGVQGQLFF. The sequenced CDR3 bases are TGCAGCGTTGAAGTCGGTGGGGGGGTCCAGGGCCAA. The rearrangement joins TRBV29-1 to TRBJ1-4; tentatively, D is TRBD1 (5 bases). With the read ending 3 residues before the CDR3 end, the germline J gene is used to fill in that end. The CDR3 extends over 15 amino acids. Germline V gives CDR1 SQVTM, CDR2 ANQGSEA.

Concerning this clone itself: The observed sequence ends 3 residues before the CDR3 terminus, with the missing tail filled in from the germline J gene. V is TRBV2 and J is TRBJ2-1; D might be TRBD2 (5 bases). Germline V gene sequence: CDR1 SNHLY, CDR2 FYNNEI. CDR3 size: 13 residues. V was trimmed by 4 bases and J by 6 bases, leaving 10 bases between them. The sequenced CDR3 bases are TGTGCCAGCAGTGCCGGGGAAGGCAATGAG. It codes for CASSAGEGNE. The CDR3 reads in full as CASSAGEGNEQFF.